The 4 T cell receptor beta chains given below trace back to one sample, sequenced in a study of T cell repertoires in cytomegalovirus infection. TCRdb analysed the reads with MiXCR anew, one entry per CDR3 protein. The top ten clones hold 2.5% to 3.5% of a sample with under 850,000 distinct CDR3 sequences, 35% of them seen once. The sequencing sample was made of PBMCs. Source of these receptors: a human donor in good health (CMV status not recorded). Some clones in this sample may be carry-over from other donors' samples.

There are a few counts of this clonotype. V usage is TRBV28 and J usage is TRBJ2-1, with D hard to call. The CDR3 contains 12 residues. The germline gives CDR1 MDHEN, CDR2 SYDVKM. Trimming pared 5 bases from V and 5 bases from J, leaving 7 bases between. CDR3 region: CASSRTDNEQFF. In DNA, the CDR3 is TGTGCCAGCAGTCGGACGGACAATGAGCAGTTCTTC.

This chain links TRBV28 with TRBJ1-1, with 7 bases identical to TRBD1. The germline V gene has CDR1 MDHEN and CDR2 SYDVKM. CDR3 length: 13 amino acids. J was trimmed by 4 bases and V by 8 bases; bases with no gene match: 7. DNA for the CDR3: TGTGCCAGCGGAACAGGGGTTGGCACTGAAGCTTTCTTT. It is translated as CASGTGVGTEAFF.

This clonotype was observed a few times. V gene TRBV19 combines with J gene TRBJ1-2; D ambiguous. CDR3 length: 14 amino acids. Looked up from germline, CDR1 is LNHDA and CDR2 is SQIVND (reference sequence). V lost 3 bases, J lost 0 bases, and 8 bases lay in between. This CDR3 is CASSIGKANYGYTF. The CDR3 bases are TGTGCCAGTAGTATCGGCAAAGCTAACTATGGCTACACCTTC.

The rearrangement joins TRBV7-2 to TRBJ1-5, with D possibly matching TRBD1 (5 bases). This CDR3 spans 15 amino acids. Germline V gene sequence: CDR1 SGHTA, CDR2 FQGNSA. V lost 2 bases, J lost 5 bases, and 13 bases lay in between. CDR3 DNA: TGTGCCAGCAGCTTAACCAGGGCCCCGCATCAGCCCCAGCATTTT. Its protein is CASSLTRAPHQPQHF.